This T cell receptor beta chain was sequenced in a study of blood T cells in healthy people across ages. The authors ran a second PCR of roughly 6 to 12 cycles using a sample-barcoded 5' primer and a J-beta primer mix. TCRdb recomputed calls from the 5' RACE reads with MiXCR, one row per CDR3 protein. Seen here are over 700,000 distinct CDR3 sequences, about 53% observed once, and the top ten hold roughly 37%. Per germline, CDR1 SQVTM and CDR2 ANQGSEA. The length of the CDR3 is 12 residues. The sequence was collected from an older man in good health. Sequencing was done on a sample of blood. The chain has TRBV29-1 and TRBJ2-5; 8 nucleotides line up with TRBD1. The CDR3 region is CGAGQGQETQYF. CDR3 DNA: TGCGGCGCAGGACAGGGACAAGAGACCCAGTACTTC. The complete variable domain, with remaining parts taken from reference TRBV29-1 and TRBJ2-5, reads SAVISQKPSRDICQRGTSLTIQCQVDSQVTMMFWYRQQPGQSLTLIATANQGSEATYESGFVIDKFPISRPNLTFSTLTVSNMSPEDSSIYLCGAGQGQETQYFGPGTRLLVL.